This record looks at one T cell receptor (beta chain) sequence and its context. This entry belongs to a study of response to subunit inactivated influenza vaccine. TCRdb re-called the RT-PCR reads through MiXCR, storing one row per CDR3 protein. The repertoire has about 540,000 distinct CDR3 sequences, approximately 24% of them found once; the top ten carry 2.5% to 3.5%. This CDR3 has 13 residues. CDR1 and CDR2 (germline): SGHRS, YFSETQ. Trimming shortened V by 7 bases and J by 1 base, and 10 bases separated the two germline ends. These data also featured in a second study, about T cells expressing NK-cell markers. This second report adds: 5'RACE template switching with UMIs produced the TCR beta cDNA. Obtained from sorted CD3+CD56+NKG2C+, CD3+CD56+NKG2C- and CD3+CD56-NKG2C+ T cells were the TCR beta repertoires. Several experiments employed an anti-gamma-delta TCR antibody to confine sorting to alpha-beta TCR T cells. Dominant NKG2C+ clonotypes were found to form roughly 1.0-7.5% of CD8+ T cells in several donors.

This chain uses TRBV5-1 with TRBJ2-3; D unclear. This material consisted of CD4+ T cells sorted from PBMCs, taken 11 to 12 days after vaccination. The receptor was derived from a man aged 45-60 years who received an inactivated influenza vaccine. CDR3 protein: CASLKVGTDTQYF. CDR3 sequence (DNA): TGCGCCAGCCTCAAAGTGGGCACAGATACGCAGTATTTT.